Following are 6 T cell receptor beta chains from one sample sequenced in a study of CD8 T cells in ankylosing spondylitis. Notes on the study in general: A TCR beta motif of roughly eight highly homologous variants seemed to mark ankylosing spondylitis blood.

The antigens these receptors bind are not known. In TCRdb, the 5' RACE reads were re-called with MiXCR into one record per CDR3 protein. The sample lists around 770,000 distinct CDR3 sequences; roughly 12% were seen once. The sample comprised blood, either unsorted or a sorted T cell fraction (not recorded which). The receptor set was obtained from a male donor with ankylosing spondylitis.

This rearrangement joins TRBV12-3 or TRBV12-4 to TRBJ2-7; D is tentatively TRBD1 or TRBD2 (5 bases each). Trimming shortened V by 5 bases and J by 7 bases, and 15 bases separated the two germline ends. The CDR3 has 13 amino acids. The CDR3 here is CASSTRGGREQYF. CDR3 DNA: TGTGCCAGCAGTACCCGTGGGGGACGGGAGCAGTACTTC.

The J gene is TRBJ1-1, the V gene TRBV12-3 or TRBV12-4; 9 bases agree with TRBD1. The CDR3 runs to 15 residues. Trimming at V came to 5 bases and at J to 10 bases, leaving 14 bases not matched to a gene. CDR3 loop: CASSPNLQGALPAFF. The DNA of the CDR3 is TGTGCCAGCAGTCCGAACCTACAGGGGGCCTTACCAGCTTTCTTT.

The V gene is TRBV20-1, the J gene TRBJ2-3; TRBD1 matches at 8 bases. The germline V gene encodes CDR1 DFQATT and CDR2 SNEGSKA (reference sequence). J was trimmed by 4 bases and V by 4 bases; bases with no gene match: 13. The CDR3 has 16 amino acids. Here the CDR3 reads CSAKRWTGLVPDTQYF. The CDR3 DNA reads as TGCAGTGCTAAACGCTGGACAGGGTTGGTCCCAGATACGCAGTATTTT.

A single count supports this clonotype. The chain carries TRBV6-1 and TRBJ1-1; D uncertain. V gave up 5 bases and J gave up 1 base, with 17 bases separating them. The CDR3 has 16 amino acids. CDR1 MNHNS and CDR2 SASEGT come from the germline V gene. The CDR3 DNA is TGTGCCAGCAGTCCCCGTCCGGGCCGGGGGAACACTGAAGCTTTCTTT. It translates to CASSPRPGRGNTEAFF.

There are a few counts of this clonotype. This chain connects TRBV10-3 to TRBJ2-4; 10 bases are shared with TRBD1. Looked up from germline, CDR1 is ENHRY and CDR2 is SYGVKD. After removal of 5 bases from V and 9 bases from J, the junction contained 7 bases not matched to a gene. CDR3 size: 14 residues. CDR3 amino acids: CAISTGTGDVIQYF. The CDR3 coding sequence is TGTGCCATCAGTACCGGGACAGGGGATGTCATTCAGTACTTC.

This clonotype occurred a few times. The chain is built from TRBV10-3 and TRBJ2-5; perhaps D is TRBD1 or TRBD2 (5 bases each). CDR1 is ENHRY and CDR2 is SYGVKD in the germline V gene. This CDR3 has 13 amino acids. V shed 8 bases and J shed 4 bases, with 14 bases lying between them. CDR3 in amino acids: CAIRGPVGETQYF. The CDR3 DNA is TGTGCCATCCGGGGACCGGTCGGAGAGACCCAGTACTTC.